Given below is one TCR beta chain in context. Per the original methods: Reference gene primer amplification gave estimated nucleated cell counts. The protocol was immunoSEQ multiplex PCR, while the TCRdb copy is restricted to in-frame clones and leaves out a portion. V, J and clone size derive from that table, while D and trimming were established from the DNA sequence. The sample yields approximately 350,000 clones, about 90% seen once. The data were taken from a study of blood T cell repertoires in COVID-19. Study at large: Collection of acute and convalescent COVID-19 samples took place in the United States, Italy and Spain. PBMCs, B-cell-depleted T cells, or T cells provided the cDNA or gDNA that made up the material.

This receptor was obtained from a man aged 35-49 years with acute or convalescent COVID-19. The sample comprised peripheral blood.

CDR3 region: CASSQDRDSLYEQYF. The CDR3 bases are TGTGCCAGTAGTCAAGACAGGGACTCACTCTACGAGCAGTACTTC. This chain links TRBV19 with TRBJ2-7; TRBD1 is a possible D gene (7 bases). The CDR3 runs to 15 residues. Germline assignment: CDR1 LNHDA and CDR2 SQIVND (reference sequence). V was cut by 5 bases and J by 3 bases, with 17 bases left in between.